This T cell receptor beta chain emerged from a study of blood T cell repertoires in COVID-19. J gave up 2 bases and V 0 bases, and 3 bases lay outside the gene matches. In germline, CDR1 is MNHNY, CDR2 SVGAGI (reference sequence). This CDR3 has 16 residues. Profiled with immunoSEQ multiplex PCR; TCRdb holds only in-frame clones, not every one. This table holds about 310,000 clones, 75% to 90% found once. Two negative PCRs, clearance, or symptom resolution characterized the recovered Cohort 3 donors. Sample: PBMCs or T cells enriched from blood (not recorded which). The clonotype originates from a man between 60 and 75 years old who had recovered from COVID-19. The J gene is TRBJ1-4, the V gene TRBV6-6; 7 nucleotides agree with TRBD1. This CDR3 is CASSYSRQGTNEKLFF. Written as DNA, the CDR3 is TGTGCCAGCAGTTACTCAAGACAGGGCACTAATGAAAAACTGTTTTTT.